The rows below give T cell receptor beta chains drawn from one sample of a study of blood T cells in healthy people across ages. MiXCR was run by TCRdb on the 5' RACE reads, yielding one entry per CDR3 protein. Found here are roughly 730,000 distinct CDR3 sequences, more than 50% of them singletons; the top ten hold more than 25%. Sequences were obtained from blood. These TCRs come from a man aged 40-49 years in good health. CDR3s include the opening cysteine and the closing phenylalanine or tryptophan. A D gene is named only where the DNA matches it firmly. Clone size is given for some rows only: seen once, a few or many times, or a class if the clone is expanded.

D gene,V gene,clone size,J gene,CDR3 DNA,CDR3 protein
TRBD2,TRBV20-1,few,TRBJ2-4,TGCAGTGCTTATCCCCCGAGGCTAGCGGGGGAAAACATTCAGTACTTC,CSAYPPRLAGENIQYF
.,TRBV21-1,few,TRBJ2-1,TGTGCCAGCAGCAAAAAGACTAGCGGGAGGAATGAGCAGTTCTTC,CASSKKTSGRNEQFF
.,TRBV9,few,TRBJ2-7,TGTGCCAGCAGCGTAGGGAGTAGCTGGGGGCTAAACGAGCAGTACTTC,CASSVGSSWGLNEQYF
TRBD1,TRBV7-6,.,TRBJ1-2,TGTGCCAGCAGTCCCGGTGGGGGGACAGGGTTCAACTATGGCTACACCTTC,CASSPGGGTGFNYGYTF
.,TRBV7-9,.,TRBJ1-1,TGTGCCAGCAGTCTAAGTCTCTCCGGCACTGAAGCTTTCTTT,CASSLSLSGTEAFF
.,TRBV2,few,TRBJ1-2,TGTGCCAGCTTTTGGGGAGGCTACACCTTC,CASFWGGYTF
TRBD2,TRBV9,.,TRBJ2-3,TGTGCCAGCAGCGTAGAGCAGCGGGAGACAGATACGCAGTATTTT,CASSVEQRETDTQYF
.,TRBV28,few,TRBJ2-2,TGTGCCAGCAGTTTAGTGAACACCGGGGAGCTGTTTTTT,CASSLVNTGELFF
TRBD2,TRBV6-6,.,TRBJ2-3,TGTGCCAGCAGTCGGGGAGCGGGAACTAGCACAGATACGCAGTATTTT,CASSRGAGTSTDTQYF
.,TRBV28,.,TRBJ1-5,TGTGCCAGCAGACCCGGATACGTAAATCAGCCCCAGCATTTT,CASRPGYVNQPQHF
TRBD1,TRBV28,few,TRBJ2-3,TGTGCCAGCAGTTCCCCAGGGACAGGGGGCACAGATACGCAGTATTTT,CASSSPGTGGTDTQYF
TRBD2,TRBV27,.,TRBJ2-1,TGTGCCAGCAGCTCCCAGGGACTAGCGGACAATGAGCAGTTCTTC,CASSSQGLADNEQFF
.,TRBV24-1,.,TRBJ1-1,TGTGCCACCAGTGAGTACGGGGGGACTGAAGCTTTCTTT,CATSEYGGTEAFF
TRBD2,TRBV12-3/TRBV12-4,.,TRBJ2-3,TGTGCCAGCAGTTTAGCGCTGAGCGGGAGAGCTTCAGATACGCAGTATTTT,CASSLALSGRASDTQYF
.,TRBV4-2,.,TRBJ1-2,TGTGCCAGCAGCCAAGATCTATCGGGAAACTATGGCTACACCTTC,CASSQDLSGNYGYTF
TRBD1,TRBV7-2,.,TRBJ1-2,TGTGCCAGCAGCCTGAACCCGGGACAGAGCTATGGCTACACCTTC,CASSLNPGQSYGYTF
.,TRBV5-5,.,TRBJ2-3,TGTGCCAGCAGCTCGAGGACAATCCAGTCGGATACGCAGTATTTT,CASSSRTIQSDTQYF
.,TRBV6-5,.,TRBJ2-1,TGTGCCAGCAGTTACCTAGCTGGAGGACAAAATGAGCAGTTCTTC,CASSYLAGGQNEQFF
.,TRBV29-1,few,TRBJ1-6,TGCAGCGTTGGGCAGGGTAATTCACCCCTCCACTTT,CSVGQGNSPLHF
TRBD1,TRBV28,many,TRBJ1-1,TGTGCCAGCAGCTCGGGGACAGGGGGGAACACTGAAGCTTTCTTT,CASSSGTGGNTEAFF
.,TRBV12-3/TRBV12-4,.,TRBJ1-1,TGTGCCAGCATGGGGGGGGGCTCGGACACTGAAGCTTTCTTT,CASMGGGSDTEAFF
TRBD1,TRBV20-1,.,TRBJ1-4,TGCAGTGCCCCGGGACAGGCGGAGGAAAAACTGTTTTTT,CSAPGQAEEKLFF
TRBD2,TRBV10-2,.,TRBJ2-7,TGCGCCAGCAGTGAGCTGCGGGAGGGGAGGTACGAGCAGTACTTC,CASSELREGRYEQYF
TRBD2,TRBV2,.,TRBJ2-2,TGTGCCAGCAGTATTACGGGACTAGCGGGGGGGCGTGCCGGGGAGCTGTTTTTT,CASSITGLAGGRAGELFF
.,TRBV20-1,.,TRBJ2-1,TGCAGTGCTAGTTATAGGGGGGTTAGCTCCTACAATGAGCAGTTCTTC,CSASYRGVSSYNEQFF
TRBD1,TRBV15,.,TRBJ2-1,TGTGCCACCCTAAGGGGGCCCTTCGACAATGAGCAGTTCTTC,CATLRGPFDNEQFF
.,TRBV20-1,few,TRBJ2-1,TGCAGTGCTAGAGATCTGGGCCAGCACAATGAGCAGTTCTTC,CSARDLGQHNEQFF
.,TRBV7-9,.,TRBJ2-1,TGTGCCAGCAGCGTGATTTCCACCAGTATGGACAATGAGCAGTTCTTC,CASSVISTSMDNEQFF
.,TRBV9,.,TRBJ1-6,TGTGCCAGCAGCGCGCAGAGCTCCTATAATTCACCCCTCCACTTT,CASSAQSSYNSPLHF
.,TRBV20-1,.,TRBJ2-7,TGCAGTGCTACCGACGGCCCCGTTGGCTACGAGCAGTACTTC,CSATDGPVGYEQYF
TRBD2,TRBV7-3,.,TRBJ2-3,TGTGCCAGCAGCTTAAGGTCCCCCGGACTAGCCCCAGATACGCAGTATTTT,CASSLRSPGLAPDTQYF
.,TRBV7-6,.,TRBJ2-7,TGTGCCAGCAGCTTAAACCCTGGAGGGGCCTACGAGCAGTACTTC,CASSLNPGGAYEQYF
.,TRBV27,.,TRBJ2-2,TGTGCCAGCAGTTCCCGCCCGGGGGTCGGGGAGCTGTTTTTT,CASSSRPGVGELFF
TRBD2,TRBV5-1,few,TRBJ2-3,TGCGCCAGCAGCTTTGGGCTAGCGGGGAGCACAGATACGCAGTATTTT,CASSFGLAGSTDTQYF
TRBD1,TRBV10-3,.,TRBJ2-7,TGTGCCATCGGGGGGGGACAGGGGGTTCTGAGCTACGAGCAGTACTTC,CAIGGGQGVLSYEQYF
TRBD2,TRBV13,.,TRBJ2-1,TGTGCCAGCAGCCTGTCGCCGGGACTAGCGGGAGAAGTCTACAATGAGCAGTTCTTC,CASSLSPGLAGEVYNEQFF
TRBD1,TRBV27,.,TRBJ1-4,TGTGCCAGCCAGGGAATGGCAGGGGGTGAAGAAAAACTGTTTTTT,CASQGMAGGEEKLFF
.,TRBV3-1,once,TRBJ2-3,TGTGCCAGCAGCCAATGGGTAGGGGGGCACCCGGGTGTGGATACGCAGTATTTT,CASSQWVGGHPGVDTQYF
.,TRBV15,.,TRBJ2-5,TGTGCCACCAGCAATAGCGAAGAGACCCAGTACTTC,CATSNSEETQYF
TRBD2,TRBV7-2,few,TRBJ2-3,TGTGCCAGCAGCCCGCCCGGGGGGTGGCGGGTGTCAGATACGCAGTATTTT,CASSPPGGWRVSDTQYF
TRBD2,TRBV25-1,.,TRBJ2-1,TGTGCCAGCAAGGGGGCTAGCGGGAGGATGGATGAGCAGTTCTTC,CASKGASGRMDEQFF
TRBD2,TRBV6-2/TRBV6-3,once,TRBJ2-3,TGTGCCAGCAGTTACCTTTCCGGGACTAGCGGGAGGGCCGGTACAGATACGCAGTATTTT,CASSYLSGTSGRAGTDTQYF
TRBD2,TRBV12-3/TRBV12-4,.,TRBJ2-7,TGTGCCAGCAGCACGAGCGGGGGCCCTCCCTACGAGCAGTACTTC,CASSTSGGPPYEQYF
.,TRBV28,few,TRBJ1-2,TGTGCCAGCAGGTCCTTGGGTGGCTACACCTTC,CASRSLGGYTF
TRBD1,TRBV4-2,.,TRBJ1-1,TGTGCCAGCAGCCAAGTTGGGACAGGAGAAGCTTTCTTT,CASSQVGTGEAFF
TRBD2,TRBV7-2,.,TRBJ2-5,TGTGCCAGCAGCTTAGGGCGGGGGGGCCTCAAGACCCAGTACTTC,CASSLGRGGLKTQYF
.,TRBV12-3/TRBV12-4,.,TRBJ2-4,TGTGCCAGCAGGTTAAACGTAGCCGGGAGAAACATTCAGTACTTC,CASRLNVAGRNIQYF
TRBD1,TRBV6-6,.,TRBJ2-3,TGTGCCAGCAGTTACCACGAAAGACCGGACAGGGGAGATACGCAGTATTTT,CASSYHERPDRGDTQYF
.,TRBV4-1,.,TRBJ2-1,TGCGCCAGCAGCCAAGTGGGGTACAATGAGCAGTTCTTC,CASSQVGYNEQFF
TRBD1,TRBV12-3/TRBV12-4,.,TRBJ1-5,TGTGCCAGCAGCCCCCGGACAGGGGGATCTCAGCCCCAGCATTTT,CASSPRTGGSQPQHF
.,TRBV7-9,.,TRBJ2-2,TGTGCCAGCAGCGCGATCGGACCTGCCAACACCGGGGAGCTGTTTTTT,CASSAIGPANTGELFF
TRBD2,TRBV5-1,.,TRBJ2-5,TGCACCAGCAGCTTGGTAGCGGGAGGTCGGAGGCAAGAGACCCAGTACTTC,CTSSLVAGGRRQETQYF
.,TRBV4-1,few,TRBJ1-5,TGCGCCAGCAGCCAAGGGACTCAGCCCCAGCATTTT,CASSQGTQPQHF
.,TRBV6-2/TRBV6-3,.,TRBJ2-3,TGTGCCAGCAGTTATGAGAACGGCCATTCCACGCCAGATACGCAGTATTTT,CASSYENGHSTPDTQYF
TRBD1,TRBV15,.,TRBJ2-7,TGTGCCACCAGCAAAAAGGGACAGGAGTACGAGCAGTACTTC,CATSKKGQEYEQYF